The clone carrying this T cell receptor beta chain was detected only once. The record originates from a study of blood T cell repertoires in COVID-19. At the level of the study: Spain, Italy and the United States supplied samples that represented acute and convalescent COVID-19.

Germline CDR1 and CDR2: MNHEY and SVGAGI. V was trimmed by 7 bases and J by 8 bases, leaving 17 bases between them. The CDR3 sequence is 13 residues long. Data came from immunoSEQ multiplex PCR; TCRdb stores just in-frame clones and leaves some out. The sample holds tens of thousands of clones, about 85% seen once. The sequence came from a human donor in a cohort sampled during active COVID-19. The sample comprised peripheral blood. V usage is TRBV6-5 and J usage is TRBJ1-1, with D hard to call. For the CDR3, the DNA is TGTGCCAGCATCCGGCCCGGGGTTTGGGAAGCTTTCTTT. This codes for CASIRPGVWEAFF.